The present TCR beta chain was sequenced within a study of tumor-infiltrating lymphocytes in primary liver carcinoma. From roughly 470 ng total RNA, TCR beta cDNA was generated with a primer in the constant region. Libraries for TCR beta were built through three nested multiplex PCR rounds, which together made up a slightly modified ARM-PCR procedure. The first two PCR rounds used TRBV1-TRBV30 forward primers with a C-beta reverse primer, roughly 10 cycles each. TCRdb redid the calling of the multiplex PCR reads with MiXCR, one entry per CDR3 protein. The sample records about 190,000 distinct CDR3 sequences, around four fifths being singletons. V lost 6 bases to trimming and J lost 2 bases; unmatched junction nucleotides: 1. The length of the CDR3 is 14 residues. Germline lookup yields CDR1 MNHEY and CDR2 SVGEGT. By share, this clonotype counts as medium-sized. The roughly 17-31 mg bulk tissue piece was not sorted before simultaneous RNA and DNA extraction.

V is TRBV6-2 or TRBV6-3 and J is TRBJ2-7, with 13 bases matching TRBD2. Source material: tumor tissue from primary liver carcinoma. This TCR was sampled from a man aged 35 to 55 with primary liver carcinoma and hepatitis B virus infection. CDR3 nucleotide sequence: TGTGCCAGCAGACTAGCGGGAGGGACCTACGAGCAGTACTTC. It specifies CASRLAGGTYEQYF.